This T cell receptor (beta chain) was sequenced in a study of PD-L1 blockade in urothelial cancer. Study in general: Bladder-origin urothelial cancer in males covered about nine tenths of the roughly 30 patients. Samples of blood were analyzed 3 weeks (second dose) and 6 weeks after treatment start.

Only in-frame clones appear in the TCRdb table, and some are missing; sequencing was by immunoSEQ multiplex PCR. The data contain 70,000 to 100,000 clones, around 83% of them seen just once; the ten biggest clones take up about 2.1%. V was pared by 4 bases and J by 6 bases, with 13 bases of the junction left unmatched. Germline V lookup: CDR1 MDHEN, CDR2 SYDVKM. This CDR3 is 16 amino acids long. Regarding time point: pretreatment peripheral blood. V and J are TRBV28 and TRBJ2-7, with 9 positions matching TRBD2. The source of this sequence is a man aged 55 to 69 with urothelial cancer. The sample in question was PBMCs, obtained around atezolizumab (anti-PD-L1) treatment. This chain's CDR3 is CASSSYGVAGDGEQYF. CDR3 coding DNA: TGTGCCAGCAGTTCATATGGGGTAGCGGGAGACGGCGAGCAGTACTTC.